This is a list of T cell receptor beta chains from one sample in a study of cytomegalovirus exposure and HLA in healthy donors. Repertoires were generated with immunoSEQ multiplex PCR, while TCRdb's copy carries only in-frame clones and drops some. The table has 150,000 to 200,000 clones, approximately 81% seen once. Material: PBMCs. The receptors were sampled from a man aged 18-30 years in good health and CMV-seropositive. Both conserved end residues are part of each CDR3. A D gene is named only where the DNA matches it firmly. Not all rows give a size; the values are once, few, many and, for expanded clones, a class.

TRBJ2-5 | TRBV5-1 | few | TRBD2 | TGCGCCAGCAGCTCTAAAAGGGAGGGAGGGACTCGAAGACCACAAGAGACCCAGTACTTC | CASSSKREGGTRRPQETQYF
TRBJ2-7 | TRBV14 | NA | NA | TGTGCCAGCGGACGTACGGACAGAGAACCCTACGAGCAGTACTTC | CASGRTDREPYEQYF
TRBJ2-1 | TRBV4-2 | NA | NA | TGTGCCAGCAGCCAAGAGGGGGACACCCCCTACAATGAGCAGTTCTTC | CASSQEGDTPYNEQFF
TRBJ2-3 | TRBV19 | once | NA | TGTGCCAGTAGGAGCGGTCCGAGCACAGATACGCAGTATTTT | CASRSGPSTDTQYF
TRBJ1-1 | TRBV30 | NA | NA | TGTGCCTGGAGTGTAATGCGGAAGAACACTGAAGCTTTCTTT | CAWSVMRKNTEAFF
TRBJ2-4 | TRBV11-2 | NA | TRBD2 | TGTGCCAGCAGCCCCCGTGTAGCTAGCGGGGGGTCAGCCAAAAACATTCAGTACTTC | CASSPRVASGGSAKNIQYF
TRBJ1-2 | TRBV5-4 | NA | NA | TGTGCCAGCAGCTTGGATCCGGGAAGCTATGGCTACACCTTC | CASSLDPGSYGYTF
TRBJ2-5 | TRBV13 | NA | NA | TGTGCCAGCAGCTTAGAGGACAGCGCTGAGACCCAGTACTTC | CASSLEDSAETQYF
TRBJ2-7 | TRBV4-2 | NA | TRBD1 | TGTGCCAGCAGCCAAGATTTGAGAGACAGGGTACGCGAGCAGTACTTC | CASSQDLRDRVREQYF
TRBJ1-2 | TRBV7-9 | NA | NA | TGTGCCAGCAGCTTAGGGGGGGGCAGGGTCGGCTATGGCTACACCTTC | CASSLGGGRVGYGYTF